The 6 T cell receptor beta chains in this list originate from one sample, sequenced in a study of shared clonotypes between healthy human individuals. Repertoires were generated with immunoSEQ multiplex PCR, while TCRdb's copy carries only in-frame clones and drops some. Seen here are more than 2 million clones, 85% to 95% observed once, and the top ten hold around 0.13%. What was sequenced was naive CD4+ T cells sorted from blood. Subset: CD45RA+ positively selected. Receptor source: a young man in good health.

The chain employs TRBV7-9 and TRBJ2-3; no clear D gene. The V gene lost 3 bases and the J gene lost 3 bases, with 10 bases spanning the gap. Germline V gene sequence: CDR1 SEHNR, CDR2 FQNEAQ (reference sequence). The CDR3 sequence is 14 residues long. CDR3: CASSFSLPTDTQYF. The CDR3 DNA follows: TGTGCCAGCAGCTTTTCTCTCCCGACAGATACGCAGTATTTT.

This clone was detected once. The chain recombines TRBV18 with TRBJ2-5; D remains ambiguous. Between the trimmed V and J ends, which lost 0 bases and 7 bases, there was a span of 15 bases. The CDR3 covers 15 residues. CDR1 is KGHSH and CDR2 is LQKENI in the germline V gene. CDR3 loop: CASSPPTLNPGTQYF. CDR3 sequence (DNA): TGTGCCAGCTCACCACCGACACTTAACCCGGGGACCCAGTACTTC.

The chain links TRBV6-6 to TRBJ2-1; the D is unclear. In germline, CDR1 is MNHNY, CDR2 SVGAGI (reference sequence). V was shortened by 4 bases and J by 6 bases, with 7 bases between the two germline ends. The CDR3 runs to 12 residues. The CDR3 loop is CASSSPGNEQFF. CDR3 coding DNA: TGTGCCAGCAGTTCCCCAGGCAATGAGCAGTTCTTC.

The chain links TRBV9 to TRBJ2-3; 7 bases map to TRBD2. The germline gives CDR1 SGDLS, CDR2 YYNGEE. The CDR3 covers 17 residues. Germline trimming cut 0 bases from V and 0 bases from J; bases unmatched to any gene: 7. CDR3 residues: CASSVGASGASTDTQYF. The DNA of the CDR3 is TGTGCCAGCAGCGTAGGCGCTAGCGGAGCTAGCACAGATACGCAGTATTTT.

This rearrangement joins TRBV5-1 to TRBJ2-7, with D perhaps being TRBD1 or TRBD2 (5 bases each). Germline CDR1 and CDR2: SGHRS and YFSETQ. Trimming cost V 0 bases and J 6 bases, with 19 bases left between them. The CDR3 has 16 amino acids. As DNA, the CDR3 is TGCGCCAGCAGCTTGGTCAGCCCCGGGACCGACGGCGAGCAGTACTTC. Protein sequence: CASSLVSPGTDGEQYF.

This clone is a singleton in its sample. The sample carries other DNA sequences with the same CDR3. The rearrangement joins TRBV20-1 to TRBJ1-3; unclear D gene. CDR1 DFQATT and CDR2 SNEGSKA come from the germline V gene (reference sequence). This CDR3 is 11 amino acids long. V was clipped by 3 bases and J by 7 bases, with 7 bases between them. The CDR3 region has the DNA TGCAGTGCTAGTTTAAGGAACACCATATATTTT. Translating it yields CSASLRNTIYF.